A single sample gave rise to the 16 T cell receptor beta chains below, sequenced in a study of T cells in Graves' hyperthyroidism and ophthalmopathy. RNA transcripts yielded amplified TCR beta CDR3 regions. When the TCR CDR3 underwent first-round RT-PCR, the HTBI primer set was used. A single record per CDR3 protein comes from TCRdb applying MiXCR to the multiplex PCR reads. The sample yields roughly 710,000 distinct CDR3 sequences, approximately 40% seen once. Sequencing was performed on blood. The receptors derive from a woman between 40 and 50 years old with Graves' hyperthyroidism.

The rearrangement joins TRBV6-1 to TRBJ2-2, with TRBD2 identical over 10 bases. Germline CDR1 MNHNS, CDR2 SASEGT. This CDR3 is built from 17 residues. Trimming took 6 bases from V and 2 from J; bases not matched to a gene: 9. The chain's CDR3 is CASSNTWTSGNTGELFF. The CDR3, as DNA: TGTGCCAGCAGCAATACCTGGACTAGCGGTAACACCGGGGAGCTGTTTTTT.

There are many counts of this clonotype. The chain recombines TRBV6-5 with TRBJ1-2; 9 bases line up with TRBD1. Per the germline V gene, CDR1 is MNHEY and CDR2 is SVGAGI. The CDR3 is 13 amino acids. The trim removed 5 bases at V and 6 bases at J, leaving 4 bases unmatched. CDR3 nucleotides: TGTGCCAGCAGTACAGGGGGCGCGGATGGCTACACCTTC. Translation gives CASSTGGADGYTF.

CDR3 residues: CAISDRGRAGYTF. CDR3 coding DNA: TGTGCCATCAGTGACCGGGGCAGAGCCGGCTACACCTTC. The chain uses TRBV10-3 and TRBJ1-2; D may be TRBD1 (5 bases). V was pared by 3 bases and J by 8 bases, with 13 bases between. CDR1 and CDR2 from the germline V gene are ENHRY and SYGVKD. The CDR3 sequence is 13 residues long.

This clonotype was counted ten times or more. CDR3 region: CASSPKDRELGDEQYF. The CDR3 nucleotides are TGTGCCAGCAGCCCGAAAGACAGGGAGTTAGGAGACGAGCAGTACTTC. The genes are TRBV7-9 and TRBJ2-7, with 7 nucleotides matching TRBD1. Germline values: CDR1 SEHNR, CDR2 FQNEAQ (reference sequence). Trimming removed 5 bases from V and 5 bases from J; junction bases left unmatched: 15. The CDR3 has 16 amino acids.

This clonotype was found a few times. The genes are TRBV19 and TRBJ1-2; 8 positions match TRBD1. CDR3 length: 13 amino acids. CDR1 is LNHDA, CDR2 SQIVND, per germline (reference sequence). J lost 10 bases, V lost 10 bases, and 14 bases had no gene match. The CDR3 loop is CATISPGQAVYTF. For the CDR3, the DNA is TGTGCCACGATTAGTCCGGGACAGGCAGTCTACACCTTC. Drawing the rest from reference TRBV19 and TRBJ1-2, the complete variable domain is DGGITQSPKYLFRKEGQNVTLSCEQNLNHDAMYWYRQDPGQGLRLIYYSQIVNDFQKGDIAEGYSVSREKKESFPLTVTSAQKNPTAFYLCATISPGQAVYTFGSGTRLTVV.

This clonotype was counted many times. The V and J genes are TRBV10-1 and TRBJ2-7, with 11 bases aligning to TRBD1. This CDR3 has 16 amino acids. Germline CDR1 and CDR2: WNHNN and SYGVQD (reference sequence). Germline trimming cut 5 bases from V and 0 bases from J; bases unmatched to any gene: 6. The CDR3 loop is CASSPGQGAVSYEQYF. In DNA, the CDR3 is TGCGCCAGCAGTCCTGGACAGGGGGCCGTCTCCTACGAGCAGTACTTC.

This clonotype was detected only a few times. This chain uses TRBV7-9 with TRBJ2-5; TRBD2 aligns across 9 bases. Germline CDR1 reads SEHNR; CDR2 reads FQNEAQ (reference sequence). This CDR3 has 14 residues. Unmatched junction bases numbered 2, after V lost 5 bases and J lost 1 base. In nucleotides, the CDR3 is TGTGCCAGCAGCCATAGCGGGGGCCAAGAGACCCAGTACTTC. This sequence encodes CASSHSGGQETQYF.

As DNA, the CDR3 is TGTGCCAGCAGTTTATTCACCGGGGCTGGGGCCAACGTCCTGACTTTC. Protein: CASSLFTGAGANVLTF. The chain couples TRBV25-1 to TRBJ2-6, with a weak D call TRBD2 (5 bases). CDR3 size: 16 residues. CDR1 is MGHDK, CDR2 SYGVNS, per germline. The V and J ends lost 5 bases and 2 bases respectively, with 13 bases between them.

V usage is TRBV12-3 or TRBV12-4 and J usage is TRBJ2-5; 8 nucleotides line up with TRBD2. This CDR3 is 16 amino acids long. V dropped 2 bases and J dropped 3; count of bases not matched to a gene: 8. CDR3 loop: CASSLLSSGSEETQYF. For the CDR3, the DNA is TGTGCCAGCAGTTTATTGTCAAGCGGGAGTGAAGAGACCCAGTACTTC.

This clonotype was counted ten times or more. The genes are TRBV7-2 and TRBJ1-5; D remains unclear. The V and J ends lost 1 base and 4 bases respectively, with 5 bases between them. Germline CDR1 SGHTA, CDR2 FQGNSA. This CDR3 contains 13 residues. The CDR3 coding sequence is TGTGCCAGCAGCTTAGATCAGAATCAGCCCCAGCATTTT. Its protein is CASSLDQNQPQHF.

The CDR3 region has the DNA TGTGCCAGCAGTCCTCTGGACAGGGCCAGCAATCAGCCCCAGCATTTT. Encoded protein: CASSPLDRASNQPQHF. The chain is built from TRBV12-3 or TRBV12-4 and TRBJ1-5, with 8 positions matching TRBD1. Trimming removed 5 bases from V and 1 base from J; junction bases left unmatched: 7. The CDR3 loop spans 16 amino acids.

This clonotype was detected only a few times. In DNA form, the CDR3 reads TGTGCCAGCAGCCCCCTCACTGGTGGACAGGGACCAAACCCTAACTATGGCTACACCTTC. Amino acids: CASSPLTGGQGPNPNYGYTF. This chain joins TRBV7-2 and TRBJ1-2, with 8 bases matching TRBD1. The CDR3 is 20 amino acids. V dropped 5 bases and J dropped 0; count of bases not matched to a gene: 20. Germline V gene lookup returns CDR1 SGHTA and CDR2 FQGNSA.

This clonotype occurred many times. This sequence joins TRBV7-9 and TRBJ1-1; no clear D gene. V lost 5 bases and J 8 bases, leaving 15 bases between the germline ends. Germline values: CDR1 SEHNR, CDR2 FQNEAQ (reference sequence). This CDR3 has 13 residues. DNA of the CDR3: TGTGCCAGCAGCGGTGGGCGTGGAGGCGAAGCTTTCTTT. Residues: CASSGGRGGEAFF.

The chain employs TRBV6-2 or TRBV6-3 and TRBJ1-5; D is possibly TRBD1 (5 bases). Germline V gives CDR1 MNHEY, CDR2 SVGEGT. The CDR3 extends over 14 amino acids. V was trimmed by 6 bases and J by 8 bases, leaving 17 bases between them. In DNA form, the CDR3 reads TGTGCCAGCAGCCCGGGACGCAGCGGAGAGCCCCAGCATTTT. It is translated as CASSPGRSGEPQHF.

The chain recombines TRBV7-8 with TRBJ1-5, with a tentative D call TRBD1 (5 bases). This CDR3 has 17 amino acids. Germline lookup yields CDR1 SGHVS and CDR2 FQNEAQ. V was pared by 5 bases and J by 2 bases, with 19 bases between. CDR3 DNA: TGTGCCAGCAGCCCCTGGGGACCGCCTTTGGGCAATCAGCCCCAGCATTTT. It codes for CASSPWGPPLGNQPQHF.

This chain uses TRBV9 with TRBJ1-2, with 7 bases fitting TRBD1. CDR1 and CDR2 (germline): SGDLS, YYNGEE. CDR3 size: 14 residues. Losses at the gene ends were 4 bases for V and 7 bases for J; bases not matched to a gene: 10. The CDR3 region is CASSQETGMVGYTF. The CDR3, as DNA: TGTGCCAGCAGCCAAGAGACAGGGATGGTTGGCTACACCTTC.